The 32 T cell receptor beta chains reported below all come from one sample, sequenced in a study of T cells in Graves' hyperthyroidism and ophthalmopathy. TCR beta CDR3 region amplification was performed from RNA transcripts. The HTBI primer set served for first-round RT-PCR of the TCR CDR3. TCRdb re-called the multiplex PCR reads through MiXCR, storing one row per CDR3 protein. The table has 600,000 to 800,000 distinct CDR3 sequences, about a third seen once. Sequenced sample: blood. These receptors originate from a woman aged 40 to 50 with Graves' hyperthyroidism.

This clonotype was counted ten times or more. CDR3 nucleotide sequence: TGTGCCATCAGTACGGCGACGGGACCCAACGAGCAGTACTTC. It codes for CAISTATGPNEQYF. The rearrangement uses TRBV10-3 and TRBJ2-7; D assignment may be TRBD1 or TRBD2 (5 bases each). This CDR3 is built from 14 residues. Trimming cost V 5 bases and J 5 bases, with 16 bases left between them. Germline loops: CDR1 ENHRY, CDR2 SYGVKD.

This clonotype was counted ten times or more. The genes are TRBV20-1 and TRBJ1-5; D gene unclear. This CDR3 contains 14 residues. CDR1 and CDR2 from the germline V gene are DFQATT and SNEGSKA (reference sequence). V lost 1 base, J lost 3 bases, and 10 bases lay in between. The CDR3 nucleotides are TGCAGTGCTAGAGGACCGGGAAACAATCAGCCCCAGCATTTT. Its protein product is CSARGPGNNQPQHF.

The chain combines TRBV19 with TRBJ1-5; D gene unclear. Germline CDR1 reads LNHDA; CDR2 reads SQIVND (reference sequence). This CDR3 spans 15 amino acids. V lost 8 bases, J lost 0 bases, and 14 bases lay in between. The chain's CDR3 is CASGKGPFSNQPQHF. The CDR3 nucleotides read TGTGCCAGTGGGAAGGGTCCATTTAGCAATCAGCCCCAGCATTTT.

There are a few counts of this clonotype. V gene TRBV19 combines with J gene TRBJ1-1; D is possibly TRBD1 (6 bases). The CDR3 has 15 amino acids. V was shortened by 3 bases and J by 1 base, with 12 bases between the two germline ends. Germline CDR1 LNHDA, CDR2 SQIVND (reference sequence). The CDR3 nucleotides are TGTGCCAGTAGTATTGAGGGGGAAGGGAACACTGAAGCTTTCTTT. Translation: CASSIEGEGNTEAFF.

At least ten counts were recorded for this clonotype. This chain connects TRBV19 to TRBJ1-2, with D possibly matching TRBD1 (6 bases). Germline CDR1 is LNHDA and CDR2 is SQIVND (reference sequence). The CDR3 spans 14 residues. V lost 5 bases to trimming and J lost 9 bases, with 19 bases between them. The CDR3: CASSRSAGAGSYTF. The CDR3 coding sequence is TGTGCCAGTAGTCGGTCCGCAGGGGCAGGAAGCTACACCTTC. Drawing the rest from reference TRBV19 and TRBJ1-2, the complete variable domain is DGGITQSPKYLFRKEGQNVTLSCEQNLNHDAMYWYRQDPGQGLRLIYYSQIVNDFQKGDIAEGYSVSREKKESFPLTVTSAQKNPTAFYLCASSRSAGAGSYTFGSGTRLTVV.

In nucleotides, the CDR3 is TGTGCCAGCAGTCGTACCTGGAACTCTGGAAACACCATATATTTT. The encoded protein is CASSRTWNSGNTIYF. This chain links TRBV6-5 with TRBJ1-3; D not certain. With 5 bases removed from V and 0 bases from J, the gap between germline ends came to 11 bases. Germline lookup yields CDR1 MNHEY and CDR2 SVGAGI. The CDR3 has 15 amino acids.

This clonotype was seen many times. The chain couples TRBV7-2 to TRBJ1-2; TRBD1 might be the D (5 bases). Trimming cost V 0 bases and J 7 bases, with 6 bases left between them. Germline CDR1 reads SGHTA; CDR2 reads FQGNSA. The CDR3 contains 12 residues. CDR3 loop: CASSLAQGGYTF. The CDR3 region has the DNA TGTGCCAGCAGCTTAGCGCAGGGTGGCTACACCTTC.

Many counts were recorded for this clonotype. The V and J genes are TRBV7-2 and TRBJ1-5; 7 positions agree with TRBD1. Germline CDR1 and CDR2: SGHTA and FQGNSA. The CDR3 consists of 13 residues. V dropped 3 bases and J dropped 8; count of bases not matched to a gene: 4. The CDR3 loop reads CASSFDREEPQHF. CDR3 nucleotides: TGTGCCAGCAGCTTTGACAGGGAAGAGCCCCAGCATTTT.

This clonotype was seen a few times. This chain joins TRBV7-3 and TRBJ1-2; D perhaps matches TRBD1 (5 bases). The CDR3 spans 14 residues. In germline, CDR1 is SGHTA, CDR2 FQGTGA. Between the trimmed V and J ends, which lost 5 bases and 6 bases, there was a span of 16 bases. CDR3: CASSPQGGSDGYTF. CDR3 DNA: TGTGCCAGCAGCCCCCAGGGAGGTTCAGATGGCTACACCTTC. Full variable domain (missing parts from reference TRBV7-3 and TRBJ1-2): GAGVSQTPSNKVTEKGKYVELRCDPISGHTALYWYRQSLGQGPEFLIYFQGTGAADDSGLPNDRFFAVRPEGSVSTLKIQRTERGDSAVYLCASSPQGGSDGYTFGSGTRLTVV.

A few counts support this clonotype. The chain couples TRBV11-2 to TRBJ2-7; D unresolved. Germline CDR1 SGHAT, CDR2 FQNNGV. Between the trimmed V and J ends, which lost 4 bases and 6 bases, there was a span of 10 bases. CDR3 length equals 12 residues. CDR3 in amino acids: CASSSDRAEQYF. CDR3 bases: TGTGCCAGCAGCTCCGATCGGGCCGAGCAGTACTTC.

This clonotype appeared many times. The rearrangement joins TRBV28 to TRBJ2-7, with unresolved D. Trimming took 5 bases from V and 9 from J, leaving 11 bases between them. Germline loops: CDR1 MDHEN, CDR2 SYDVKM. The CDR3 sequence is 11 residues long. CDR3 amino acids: CASSPSLGQYF. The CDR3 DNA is TGTGCCAGCAGTCCCTCCCTAGGGCAGTACTTC.

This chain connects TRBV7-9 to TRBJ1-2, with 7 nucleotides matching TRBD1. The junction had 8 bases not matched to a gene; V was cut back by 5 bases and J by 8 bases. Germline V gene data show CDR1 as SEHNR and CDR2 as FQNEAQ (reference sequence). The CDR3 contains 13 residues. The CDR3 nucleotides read TGTGCCAGCAGCAACCCGACAGGGAACGGCTACACCTTC. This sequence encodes CASSNPTGNGYTF. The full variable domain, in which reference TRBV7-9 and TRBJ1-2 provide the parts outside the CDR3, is DTGVSQNPRHKITKRGQNVTFRCDPISEHNRLYWYRQTLGQGPEFLTYFQNEAQLEKSRLLSDRFSAERPKGSFSTLEIQRTEQGDSAMYLCASSNPTGNGYTFGSGTRLTVV.

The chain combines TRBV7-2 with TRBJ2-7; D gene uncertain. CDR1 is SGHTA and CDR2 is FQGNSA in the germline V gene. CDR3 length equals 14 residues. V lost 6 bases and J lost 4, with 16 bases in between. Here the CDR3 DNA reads TGTGCCAGCAGTCTGGGATCGACACTTTACGAGCAGTACTTC. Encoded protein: CASSLGSTLYEQYF.

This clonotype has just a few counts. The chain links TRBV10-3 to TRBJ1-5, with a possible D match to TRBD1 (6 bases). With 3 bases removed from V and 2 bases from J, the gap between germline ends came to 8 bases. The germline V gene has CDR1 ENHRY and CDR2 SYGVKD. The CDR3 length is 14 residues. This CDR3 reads CAISDSGGNQPQHF. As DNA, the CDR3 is TGTGCCATCAGTGACTCAGGGGGCAATCAGCCCCAGCATTTT.

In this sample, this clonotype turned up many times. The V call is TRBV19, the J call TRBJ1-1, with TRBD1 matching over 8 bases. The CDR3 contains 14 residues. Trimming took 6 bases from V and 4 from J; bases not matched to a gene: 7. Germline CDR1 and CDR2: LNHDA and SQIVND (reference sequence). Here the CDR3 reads CASRKLGQGTEAFF. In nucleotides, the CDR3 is TGTGCCAGTAGGAAGTTAGGACAGGGCACTGAAGCTTTCTTT. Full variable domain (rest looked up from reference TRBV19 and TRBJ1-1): DGGITQSPKYLFRKEGQNVTLSCEQNLNHDAMYWYRQDPGQGLRLIYYSQIVNDFQKGDIAEGYSVSREKKESFPLTVTSAQKNPTAFYLCASRKLGQGTEAFFGQGTRLTVV.

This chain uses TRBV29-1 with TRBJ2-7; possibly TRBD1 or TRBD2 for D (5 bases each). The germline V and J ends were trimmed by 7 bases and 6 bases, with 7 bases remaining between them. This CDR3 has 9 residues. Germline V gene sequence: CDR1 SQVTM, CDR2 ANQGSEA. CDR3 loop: CSGGIEQYF. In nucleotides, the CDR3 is TGCAGCGGGGGGATCGAGCAGTACTTC.

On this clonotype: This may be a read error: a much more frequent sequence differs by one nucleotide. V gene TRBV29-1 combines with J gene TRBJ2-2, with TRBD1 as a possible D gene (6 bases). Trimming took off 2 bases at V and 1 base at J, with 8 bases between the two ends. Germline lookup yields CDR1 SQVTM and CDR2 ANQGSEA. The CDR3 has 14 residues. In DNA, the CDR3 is TGCAGCGTTGAAAAACAGGGGAACACCGGGGAGCTGTTTTTT. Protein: CSVEKQGNTGELFF.

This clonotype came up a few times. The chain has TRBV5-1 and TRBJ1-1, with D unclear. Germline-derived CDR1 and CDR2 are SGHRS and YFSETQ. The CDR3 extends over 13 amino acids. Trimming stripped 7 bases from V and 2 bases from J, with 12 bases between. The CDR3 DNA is TGCGCCAGCCATGATGAAGTTAACACTGAAGCTTTCTTT. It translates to CASHDEVNTEAFF.

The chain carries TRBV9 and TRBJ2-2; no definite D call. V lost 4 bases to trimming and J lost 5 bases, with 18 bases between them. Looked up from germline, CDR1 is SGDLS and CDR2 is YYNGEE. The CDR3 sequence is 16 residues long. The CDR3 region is CASSSNDMIHTGELFF. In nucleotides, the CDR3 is TGTGCCAGCAGCTCCAATGACATGATCCATACCGGGGAGCTGTTTTTT.

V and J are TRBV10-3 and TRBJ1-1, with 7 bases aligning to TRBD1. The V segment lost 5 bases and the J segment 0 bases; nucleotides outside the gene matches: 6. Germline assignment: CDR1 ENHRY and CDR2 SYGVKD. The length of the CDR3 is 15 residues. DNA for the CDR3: TGTGCCATCAGTTGGTACAGGGGAATGAACACTGAAGCTTTCTTT. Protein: CAISWYRGMNTEAFF.

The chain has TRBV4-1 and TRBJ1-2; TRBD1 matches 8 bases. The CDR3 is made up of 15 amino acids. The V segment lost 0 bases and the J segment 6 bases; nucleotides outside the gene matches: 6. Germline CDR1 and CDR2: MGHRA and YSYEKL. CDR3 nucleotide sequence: TGCGCCAGCAGCCAAGATATGTGGACAGGGAATGGCTACACCTTC. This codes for CASSQDMWTGNGYTF.

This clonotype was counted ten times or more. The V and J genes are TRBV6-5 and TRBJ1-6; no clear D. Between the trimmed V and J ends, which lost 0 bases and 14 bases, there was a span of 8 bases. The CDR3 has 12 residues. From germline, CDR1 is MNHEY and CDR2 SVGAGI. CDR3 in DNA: TGTGCCAGCAGTTACTCGGATGGGTCCCTCCACTTT. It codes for CASSYSDGSLHF.

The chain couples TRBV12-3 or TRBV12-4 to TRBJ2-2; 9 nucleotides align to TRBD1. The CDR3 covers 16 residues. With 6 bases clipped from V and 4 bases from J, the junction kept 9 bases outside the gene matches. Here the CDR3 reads CASRSPGQGVTGELFF. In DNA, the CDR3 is TGTGCCAGCAGGTCTCCGGGACAGGGCGTCACCGGGGAGCTGTTTTTT.

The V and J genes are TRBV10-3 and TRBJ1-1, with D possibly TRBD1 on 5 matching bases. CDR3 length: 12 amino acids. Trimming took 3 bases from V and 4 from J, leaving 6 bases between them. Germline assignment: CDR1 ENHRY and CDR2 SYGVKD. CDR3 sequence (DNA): TGTGCCATCAGTGACAGGGCCACTGAAGCTTTCTTT. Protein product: CAISDRATEAFF.

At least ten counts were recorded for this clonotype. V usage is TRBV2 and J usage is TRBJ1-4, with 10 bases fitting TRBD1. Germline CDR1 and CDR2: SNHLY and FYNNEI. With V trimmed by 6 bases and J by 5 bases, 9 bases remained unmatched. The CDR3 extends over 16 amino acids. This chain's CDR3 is CASRDPTGQGNEKLFF. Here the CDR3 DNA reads TGTGCCAGCAGAGATCCGACGGGACAGGGGAATGAAAAACTGTTTTTT.

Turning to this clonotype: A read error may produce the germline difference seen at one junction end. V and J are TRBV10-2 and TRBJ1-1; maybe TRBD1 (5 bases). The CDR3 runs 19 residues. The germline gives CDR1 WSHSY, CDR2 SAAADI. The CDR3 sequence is CASSQFPGPPFAMNTEAFF. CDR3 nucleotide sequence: TGTGCCAGCAGCCAATTCCCGGGACCCCCATTCGCCATGAACACTGAAGCTTTCTTT.

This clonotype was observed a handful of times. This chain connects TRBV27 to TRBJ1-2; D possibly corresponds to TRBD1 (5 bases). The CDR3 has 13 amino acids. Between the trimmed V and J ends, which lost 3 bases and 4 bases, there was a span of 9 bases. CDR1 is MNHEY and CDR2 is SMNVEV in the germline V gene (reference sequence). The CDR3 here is CASSFQGRYGYTF. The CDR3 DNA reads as TGTGCCAGCAGTTTTCAGGGACGCTATGGCTACACCTTC.

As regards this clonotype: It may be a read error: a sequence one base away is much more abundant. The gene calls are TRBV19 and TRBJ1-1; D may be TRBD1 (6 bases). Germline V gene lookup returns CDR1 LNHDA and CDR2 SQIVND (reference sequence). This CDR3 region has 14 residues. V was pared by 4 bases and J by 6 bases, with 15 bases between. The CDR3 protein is CASSRDGGAAEAFF. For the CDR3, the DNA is TGTGCCAGTAGTAGGGACGGGGGCGCGGCTGAAGCTTTCTTT. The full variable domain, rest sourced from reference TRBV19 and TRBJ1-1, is DGGITQSPKYLFRKEGQNVTLSCEQNLNHDAMYWYRQDPGQGLRLIYYSQIVNDFQKGDIAEGYSVSREKKESFPLTVTSAQKNPTAFYLCASSRDGGAAEAFFGQGTRLTVV.

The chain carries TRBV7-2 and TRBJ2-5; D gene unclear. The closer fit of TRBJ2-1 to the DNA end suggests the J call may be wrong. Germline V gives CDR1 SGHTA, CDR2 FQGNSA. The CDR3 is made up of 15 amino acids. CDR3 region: CASSSLDPSYNEQFF. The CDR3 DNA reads TGTGCCAGCAGCTCGCTTGACCCCTCCTACAATGAGCAGTTCTTC.

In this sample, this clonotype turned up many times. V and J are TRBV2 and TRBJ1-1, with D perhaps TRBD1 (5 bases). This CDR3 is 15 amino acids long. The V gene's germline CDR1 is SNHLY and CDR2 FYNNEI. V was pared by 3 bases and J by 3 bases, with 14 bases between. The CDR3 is CASSDSAGLDTEAFF. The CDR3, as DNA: TGTGCCAGCAGTGATTCGGCAGGGCTGGACACTGAAGCTTTCTTT.

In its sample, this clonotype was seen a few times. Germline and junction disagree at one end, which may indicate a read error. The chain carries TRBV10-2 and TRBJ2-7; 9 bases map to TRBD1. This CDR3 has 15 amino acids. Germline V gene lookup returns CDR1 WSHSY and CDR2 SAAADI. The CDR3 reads CTSSSGQGFSYEQYF. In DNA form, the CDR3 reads TGTACCAGCAGCTCGGGACAGGGATTCTCCTACGAGCAGTACTTC.

CDR3 protein: CASSQGRGWTQYF. The CDR3 nucleotides are TGTGCCAGCAGCCAAGGCAGGGGGTGGACCCAGTACTTC. J is TRBJ2-5 and V is TRBV6-1; 7 nucleotides match TRBD1. V shed 6 bases and J 7 bases; nucleotides not matched to a gene: 8. The CDR3 length is 13 residues. Germline V CDR1 and CDR2: MNHNS, SASEGT.